This T cell receptor beta chain originates from a study of breast tumors, draining lymph nodes, adjacent tissues. Study-level results: Tumor TCR diversity was below lymph nodes but above nontumor tissue. Data only fit, rather than demonstrated, lymph node origin of most tumor T cells.

One entry per CDR3 protein results from TCRdb running MiXCR on the multiplex PCR reads. The table records approximately 88,000 distinct CDR3 sequences, around 29% of them present only once. Samples came from axillary lymph nodes draining the breast cancer. V lost 4 bases and J lost 4, with 13 bases in between. CDR3 length: 14 amino acids. The V gene's germline CDR1 is SGHTA and CDR2 FQGNSA. This clonotype was recorded at least ten times. Its antigen is currently unknown. The sequencing sample was made of axillary lymph node tissue. The chain recombines TRBV7-2 with TRBJ1-2; D not resolved. This TCR derives from a female donor with breast cancer. Some clones in this sample may be carry-over from other donors' samples. The DNA for the CDR3 is TGTGCCAGCAGCTACTTCCAGAACTCCTATGGCTACACCTTC. Translation: CASSYFQNSYGYTF.